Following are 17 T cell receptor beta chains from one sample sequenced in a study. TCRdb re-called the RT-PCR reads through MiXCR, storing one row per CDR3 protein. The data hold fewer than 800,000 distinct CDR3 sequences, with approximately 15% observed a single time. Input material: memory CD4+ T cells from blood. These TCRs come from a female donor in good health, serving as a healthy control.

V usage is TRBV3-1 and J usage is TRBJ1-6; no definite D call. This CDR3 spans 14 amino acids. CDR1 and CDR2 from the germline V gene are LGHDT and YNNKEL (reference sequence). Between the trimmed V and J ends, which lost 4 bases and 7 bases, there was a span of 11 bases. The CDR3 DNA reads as TGTGCCAGCAGCCCACGGTTCATGAATTCACCCCTCCACTTT. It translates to CASSPRFMNSPLHF.

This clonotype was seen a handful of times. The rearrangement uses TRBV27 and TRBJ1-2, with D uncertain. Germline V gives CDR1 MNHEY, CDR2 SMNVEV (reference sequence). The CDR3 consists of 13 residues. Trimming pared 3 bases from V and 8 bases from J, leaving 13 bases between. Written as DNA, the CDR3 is TGTGCCAGCAGTTTTTACGGGGAAAGCGGCTACACCTTC. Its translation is CASSFYGESGYTF.

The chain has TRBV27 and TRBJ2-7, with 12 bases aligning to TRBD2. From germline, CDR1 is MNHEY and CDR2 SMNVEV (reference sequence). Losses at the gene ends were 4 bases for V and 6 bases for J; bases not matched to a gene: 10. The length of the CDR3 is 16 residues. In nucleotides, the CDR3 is TGTGCCAGCAGTTCCCCCGGTCTAGCGGGAGGGTCCGAGCAGTACTTC. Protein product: CASSSPGLAGGSEQYF.

CDR3 sequence reads: CASSSGRLGLTDTQYF. DNA for the CDR3: TGTGCCAGCAGCTCCGGACGTTTAGGACTCACAGATACGCAGTATTTT. J is TRBJ2-3 and V is TRBV3-1; D perhaps matches TRBD2 (5 bases). The CDR3 length is 16 residues. The V gene lost 5 bases and the J gene lost 2 bases, with 17 bases spanning the gap. Germline V gene lookup returns CDR1 LGHDT and CDR2 YNNKEL (reference sequence).

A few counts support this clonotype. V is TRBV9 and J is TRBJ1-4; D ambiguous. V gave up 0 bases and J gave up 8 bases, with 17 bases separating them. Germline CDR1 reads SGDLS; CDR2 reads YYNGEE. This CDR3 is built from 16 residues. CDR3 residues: CASSVGQQGIKEKLFF. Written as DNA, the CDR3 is TGTGCCAGCAGCGTAGGTCAGCAAGGGATTAAGGAAAAACTGTTTTTT.

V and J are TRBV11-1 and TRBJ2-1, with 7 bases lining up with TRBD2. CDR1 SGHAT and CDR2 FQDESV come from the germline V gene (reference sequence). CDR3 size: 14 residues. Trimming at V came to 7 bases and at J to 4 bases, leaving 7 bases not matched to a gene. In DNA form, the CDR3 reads TGTGCCAGCACGAGGCGGGGGACGTACAATGAGCAGTTCTTC. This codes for CASTRRGTYNEQFF.

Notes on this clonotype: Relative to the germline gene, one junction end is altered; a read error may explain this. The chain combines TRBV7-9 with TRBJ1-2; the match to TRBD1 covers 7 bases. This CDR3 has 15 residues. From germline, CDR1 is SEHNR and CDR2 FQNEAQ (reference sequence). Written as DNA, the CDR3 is TGTGACAGCAGCCTTCGGACAGGTGTTCCGTATGGCTACACCTTC. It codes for CDSSLRTGVPYGYTF.

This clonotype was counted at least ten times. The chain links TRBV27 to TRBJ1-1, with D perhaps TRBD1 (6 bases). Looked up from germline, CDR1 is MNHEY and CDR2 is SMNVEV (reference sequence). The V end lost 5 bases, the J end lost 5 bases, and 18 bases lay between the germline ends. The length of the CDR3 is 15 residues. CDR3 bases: TGTGCCAGCAGTAGCCCGACAGGTTCAGGGACTGAAGCTTTCTTT. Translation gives CASSSPTGSGTEAFF.

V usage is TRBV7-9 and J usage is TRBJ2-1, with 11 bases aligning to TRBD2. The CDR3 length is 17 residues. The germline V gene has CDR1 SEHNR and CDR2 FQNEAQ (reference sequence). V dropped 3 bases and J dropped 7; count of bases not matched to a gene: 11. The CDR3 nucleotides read TGTGCCAGCAGCTTGGGTAGCGGGGGGGCCCTGCGGAATGAGCAGTTCTTC. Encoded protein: CASSLGSGGALRNEQFF.

The CDR3 region has the DNA TGTGCCAGCAGCGCAACCGACACAGGTGAAGCTTTCTTT. It yields the protein CASSATDTGEAFF. The chain joins TRBV9 to TRBJ1-1; perhaps TRBD1 as D (5 bases). CDR1 and CDR2 from the germline V gene are SGDLS and YYNGEE. This CDR3 spans 13 amino acids. V was shortened by 3 bases and J by 7 bases, with 13 bases between the two germline ends. The full variable domain, rest sourced from reference TRBV9 and TRBJ1-1, is DSGVTQTPKHLITATGQRVTLRCSPRSGDLSVYWYQQSLDQGLQFLIQYYNGEERAKGNILERFSAQQFPDLHSELNLSSLELGDSALYFCASSATDTGEAFFGQGTRLTVV.

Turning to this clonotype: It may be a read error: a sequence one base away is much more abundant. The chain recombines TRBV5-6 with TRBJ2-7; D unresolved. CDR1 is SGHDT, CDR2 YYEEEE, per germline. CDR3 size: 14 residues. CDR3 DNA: TGTGCCAGCATCCAGTCAGGAGCCCGCTACGAGAAGTACTTC. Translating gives CASIQSGARYEKYF.

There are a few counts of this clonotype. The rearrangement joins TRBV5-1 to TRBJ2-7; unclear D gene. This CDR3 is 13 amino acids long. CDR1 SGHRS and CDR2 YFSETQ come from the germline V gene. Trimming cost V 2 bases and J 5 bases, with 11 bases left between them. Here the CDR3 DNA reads TGCGCCAGCAGCTTCAGTCCTGGGGACGAGCAGTACTTC. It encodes CASSFSPGDEQYF.

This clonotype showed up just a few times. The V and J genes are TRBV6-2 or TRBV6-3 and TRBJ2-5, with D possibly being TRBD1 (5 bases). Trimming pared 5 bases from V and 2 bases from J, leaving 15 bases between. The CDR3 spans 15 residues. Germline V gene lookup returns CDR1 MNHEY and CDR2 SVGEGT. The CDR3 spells CASSPPGILQETQYF. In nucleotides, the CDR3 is TGTGCCAGCAGTCCCCCAGGGATCTTACAAGAGACCCAGTACTTC.

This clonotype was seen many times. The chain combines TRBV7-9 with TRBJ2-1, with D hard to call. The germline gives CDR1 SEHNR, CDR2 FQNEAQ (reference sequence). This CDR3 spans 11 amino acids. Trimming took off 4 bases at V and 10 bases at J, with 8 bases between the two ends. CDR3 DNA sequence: TGTGCCAGCAGCTACGTCACCGAGCAGTTCTTC. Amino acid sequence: CASSYVTEQFF.

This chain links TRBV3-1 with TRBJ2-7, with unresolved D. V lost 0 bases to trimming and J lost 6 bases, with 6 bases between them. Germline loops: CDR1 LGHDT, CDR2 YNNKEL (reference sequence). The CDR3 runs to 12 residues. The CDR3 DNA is TGTGCCAGCAGCCAAGATAACCGCGAGCAGTACTTC. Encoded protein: CASSQDNREQYF.

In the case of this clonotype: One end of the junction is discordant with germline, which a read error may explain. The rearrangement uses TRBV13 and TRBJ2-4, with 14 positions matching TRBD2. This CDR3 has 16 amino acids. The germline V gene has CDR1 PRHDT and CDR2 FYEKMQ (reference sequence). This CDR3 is CASSLGTSGSGGIQYF. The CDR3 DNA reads TGTGCCAGCAGCCTAGGGACTAGCGGGAGTGGGGGCATTCAGTACTTC.

CDR3 coding DNA: TGTGCCAGCAGTTTGTTAACTAGCGGGAGACTCGAGCAGTACTTC. Residues: CASSLLTSGRLEQYF. The chain uses TRBV28 and TRBJ2-7, with 11 bases identical to TRBD2. The germline V gene has CDR1 MDHEN and CDR2 SYDVKM. The V segment lost 3 bases and the J segment 6 bases; nucleotides outside the gene matches: 7. The CDR3 is 15 residues long. Variable domain in full (rest from reference TRBV28 and TRBJ2-7): DVKVTQSSRYLVKRTGEKVFLECVQDMDHENMFWYRQDPGLGLRLIYFSYDVKMKEKGDIPEGYSVSREKKERFSLILESASTNQTSMYLCASSLLTSGRLEQYFGPGTRLTVT.